This TCR beta chain is from a study of Ad26.COV2.S vaccination and SARS-CoV-2 variants. The sample's treatment: some 20 received Ad26.COV2.S at low or high dose, single or two shots; about 5 received placebo; per-sample allocation not given. Sampling was performed 63 days after the first vaccine or placebo injection. Assay used: immunoSEQ multiplex PCR; TCRdb lists only in-frame clones, some missing. This table has around 240,000 clones, roughly 88% appearing once. Regarding this clone: Its cognate antigen is unknown.

V lost 2 bases and J lost 1, with 6 bases in between. This CDR3 has 13 residues. Germline loops: CDR1 SGHDT, CDR2 YYEEEE. Whole-study findings and limits: Using TCR breadth and depth analyses may have led to underestimated total T cell responses.

The source is a person aged 18-60 years who received the Ad26.COV2.S COVID-19 vaccine or a placebo. This rearrangement joins TRBV5-6 to TRBJ1-2; D is undetermined. This specimen consisted of peripheral blood, obtained in a trial of Ad26.COV2.S vaccine versus placebo. The CDR3 is CASSFQINYGYTF. DNA of the CDR3: TGTGCCAGCAGCTTTCAGATTAACTATGGCTACACCTTC.